One and the same sample provided the 6 T cell receptor beta chains below, sequenced in a study of shared clonotypes between healthy human individuals. Sequencing was performed with immunoSEQ multiplex PCR; in TCRdb, only in-frame clones are kept and a portion is missing. The sample contains roughly 700,000 clones, 90% of which appear only once. Source material: memory CD8+ T cells from PBMCs. Subset: CD45RO+ cells pooled with CCR7-negative TemRA cells. The source is a man between 18 and 35 years old in good health. Some clones in this sample may be carry-over from other donors' samples.

The V gene is TRBV7-8, the J gene TRBJ1-5; TRBD1 is a possible D gene (5 bases). The CDR3 contains 16 residues. Germline CDR1 and CDR2: SGHVS and FQNEAQ. Trimming cost V 7 bases and J 3 bases, with 19 bases left between them. The DNA of the CDR3 is TGTGCCAGCACCAAAGAGGGGACGGCGTACAATCAGCCCCAGCATTTT. Translation gives CASTKEGTAYNQPQHF. The full variable domain, in which reference TRBV7-8 and TRBJ1-5 provide the parts outside the CDR3, is GAGVSQSPRYKVAKRGQDVALRCDPISGHVSLFWYQQALGQGPEFLTYFQNEAQLDKSGLPSDRFFAERPEGSVSTLKIQRTQQEDSAVYLCASTKEGTAYNQPQHFGDGTRLSIL.

The chain has TRBV27 and TRBJ2-7, with D perhaps given as TRBD1 or TRBD2 (5 bases each). Trimming removed 2 bases at V and 7 bases at J, with 12 bases between. In germline, CDR1 is MNHEY, CDR2 SMNVEV (reference sequence). CDR3 length equals 13 residues. In DNA form, the CDR3 reads TGTGCCAGCAGTTTAAGAGGGGTGGAGGAGCAGTACTTC. This gives the protein CASSLRGVEEQYF.

The chain links TRBV27 to TRBJ2-2; TRBD1 might be the D (6 bases). The CDR3 loop spans 19 amino acids. Trimming removed 5 bases from V and 1 base from J, with 23 bases in between. Germline loops: CDR1 MNHEY, CDR2 SMNVEV (reference sequence). The CDR3 DNA is TGTGCCAGCAGTGACCCCGGGGACAACATGCGTAGGAACACCGGGGAGCTGTTTTTT. It encodes CASSDPGDNMRRNTGELFF.

On this clone itself: Other DNA sequences within the sample encode an identical CDR3. This rearrangement joins TRBV28 to TRBJ2-2; tentatively, D is TRBD1 (6 bases). The CDR3 sequence is 14 residues long. The germline V gene has CDR1 MDHEN and CDR2 SYDVKM. V was cut by 2 bases and J by 4 bases, with 8 bases left in between. CDR3 in DNA: TGTGCCAGCAGTTTAACAGGGACCACCGGGGAGCTGTTTTTT. This gives the protein CASSLTGTTGELFF.

The chain is built from TRBV4-1 and TRBJ1-5, with D possibly TRBD1 on 6 matching bases. Germline V gene lookup returns CDR1 MGHRA and CDR2 YSYEKL. The CDR3 is made up of 15 amino acids. V lost 0 bases and J 4 bases, leaving 10 bases between the germline ends. The CDR3 nucleotides are TGCGCCAGCAGCCAAGAGGACAGCCAGAATCAGCCCCAGCATTTT. It is translated as CASSQEDSQNQPQHF.

J is TRBJ2-7 and V is TRBV19, with 11 bases identical to TRBD2. Germline CDR1 is LNHDA and CDR2 is SQIVND (reference sequence). Germline trimming cut 5 bases from V and 1 base from J; bases unmatched to any gene: 4. This CDR3 is 15 amino acids long. This CDR3 reads CASSWLAGGSYEQYF. The DNA of the CDR3 is TGTGCCAGTAGTTGGCTAGCGGGAGGTTCCTACGAGCAGTACTTC.